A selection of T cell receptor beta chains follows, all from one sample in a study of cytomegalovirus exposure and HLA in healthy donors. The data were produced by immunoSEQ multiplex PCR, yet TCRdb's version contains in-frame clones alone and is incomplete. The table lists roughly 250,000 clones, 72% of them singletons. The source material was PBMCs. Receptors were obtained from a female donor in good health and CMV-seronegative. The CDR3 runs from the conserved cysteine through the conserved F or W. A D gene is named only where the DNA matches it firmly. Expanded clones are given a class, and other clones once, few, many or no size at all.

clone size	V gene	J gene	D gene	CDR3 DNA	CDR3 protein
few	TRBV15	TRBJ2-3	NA	TGTGCCACCAGCCGCGGGCGGCTGCAGAGCACAGATACGCAGTATTTT	CATSRGRLQSTDTQYF
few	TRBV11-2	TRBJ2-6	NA	TGTGCCAGCAGCTTAATCTCCCCTGGGGCCAACGTCCTGACTTTC	CASSLISPGANVLTF
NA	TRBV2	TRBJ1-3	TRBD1	TGTGCCAGCAGTCCCCTTACAGGGGGCACTGGAAACACCATATATTTT	CASSPLTGGTGNTIYF
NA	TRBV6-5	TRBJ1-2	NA	TGTGCCAGCAGTTACGGCCAGGCAGCTAACTATGGCTACACCTTC	CASSYGQAANYGYTF
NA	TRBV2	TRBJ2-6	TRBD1	TGTGCCGGTAACAGGGACAGACCCTCTGGGGCCAACGTCCTGACTTTC	CAGNRDRPSGANVLTF
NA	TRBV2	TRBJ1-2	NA	TGTGCCAGCGGCCCCGGTAGGGGTTACGGCTACACCTTC	CASGPGRGYGYTF
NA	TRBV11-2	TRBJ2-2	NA	TGTGCCAGCAGCTTAGATAGGATGGGGGCAACCGGGGAGCTGTTTTTT	CASSLDRMGATGELFF
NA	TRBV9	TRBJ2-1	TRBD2	TGTGCCAGCAGCGTCAGCGGGAGGGAGATGAATGAGCAGTTCTTC	CASSVSGREMNEQFF
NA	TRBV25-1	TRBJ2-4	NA	TGTGCCAGCAGTGAATTTTATGGAGGTAAAAACATTCAGTACTTC	CASSEFYGGKNIQYF
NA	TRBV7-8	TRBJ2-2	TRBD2	TGTGCCAGCAGCTTAGGACTAGCGGGGTTCGCGAACACCGGGGAGCTGTTTTTT	CASSLGLAGFANTGELFF
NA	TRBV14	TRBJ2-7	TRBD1	TGTGCCAGCAGCCAAGGGACAGGAATCTCCTACGAGCAGTACTTC	CASSQGTGISYEQYF
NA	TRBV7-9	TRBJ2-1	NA	TGTGCCAGCAGTACTTTAGGGGCGACGAGCTCCTACAATGAGCAGTTCTTC	CASSTLGATSSYNEQFF
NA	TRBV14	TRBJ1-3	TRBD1	TGTGCCAGCAGCCAAACGGACAGGGCTGGAAACACCATATATTTT	CASSQTDRAGNTIYF
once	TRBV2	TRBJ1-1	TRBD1	TGTGCCAGCAGTCTACAGGGGGCAAGGGTGGGTGAAGCTTTCTTT	CASSLQGARVGEAFF
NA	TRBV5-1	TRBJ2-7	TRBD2	TGCGCCAGCAGCTTAGCGGGAGCGCAGTACGAGCAGTACTTC	CASSLAGAQYEQYF
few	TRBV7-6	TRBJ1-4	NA	TGTGCCAGCAGCTTAGCTAACGGAAAACTGTTTTTT	CASSLANGKLFF
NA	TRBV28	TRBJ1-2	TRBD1	TGTGCCAGCAGTTTTGGGACAGGGGAGTACAACTATGGCTACACCTTC	CASSFGTGEYNYGYTF
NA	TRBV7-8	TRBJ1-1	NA	TGTGCCAGCACCACCAGGAGGGTCGGCACTGAAGCTTTCTTT	CASTTRRVGTEAFF
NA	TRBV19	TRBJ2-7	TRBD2	TGTGCCAGTAGCATAGAGGCCCGGGAGGTCTACGAGCAGTACTTC	CASSIEAREVYEQYF
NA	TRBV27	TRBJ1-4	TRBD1	TGTGCCAGCAGTTTTCGGGACAGCCTCCTCGGAGTTCACGGTTCAGCTAATGAAAAACTGTTTTTT	CASSFRDSLLGVHGSANEKLFF